One and the same sample provided the 10 T cell receptor beta chains below, sequenced in a study of T cell changes during pregnancy in multiple sclerosis. Profiling relied on immunoSEQ multiplex PCR, and the TCRdb table lists in-frame clones only, not all of them. The repertoire has approximately 100,000 clones, 94% of them found once; the top ten carry 0.7% to 0.9%. Sequences were derived from peripheral blood, sampled before pregnancy. Source of these receptors: a female donor with multiple sclerosis, enrolled in a pregnancy study.

The V gene is TRBV2, the J gene TRBJ1-5, with a weak D call TRBD1 (6 bases). V was pared by 7 bases and J by 2 bases, with 18 bases between. Germline V gene data show CDR1 as SNHLY and CDR2 as FYNNEI. This CDR3 is built from 16 residues. The CDR3 loop is CASTTQGTGRNQPQHF. The DNA for the CDR3 is TGTGCCAGCACCACCCAGGGAACAGGGCGCAATCAGCCCCAGCATTTT.

The CDR3 DNA follows: TGTGCCAGCAGCACAGGGGGCGCGGCGACCTACGAGCAGTACTTC. Translating it yields CASSTGGAATYEQYF. V usage is TRBV7-9 and J usage is TRBJ2-7, with TRBD1 matching over 9 bases. This CDR3 region has 15 residues. The J segment lost 2 bases and the V segment lost 5 bases, leaving 7 bases of the junction unmatched. The germline gives CDR1 SEHNR, CDR2 FQNEAQ (reference sequence).

This rearrangement joins TRBV6-1 to TRBJ2-4, with 8 bases matching TRBD1. Germline assignment: CDR1 MNHNS and CDR2 SASEGT. The ends lost 6 bases at V and 7 bases at J; junction bases unmatched: 5. The CDR3 length is 13 residues. Written as DNA, the CDR3 is TGTGCCAGCAGGGGGACAGGAGCCAACATTCAGTACTTC. Protein: CASRGTGANIQYF.

The genes are TRBV6-5 and TRBJ2-5, with 7 positions matching TRBD2. CDR3 length equals 15 residues. CDR1 and CDR2 from the germline V gene are MNHEY and SVGAGI. With 4 bases clipped from V and 4 bases from J, the junction kept 9 bases outside the gene matches. DNA for the CDR3: TGTGCCAGCAGTTCCGGCGGGAGACCGCGAGAGACCCAGTACTTC. Translating gives CASSSGGRPRETQYF.

V is TRBV13 and J is TRBJ2-7; D is perhaps TRBD1 (6 bases). Trimming took off 5 bases at V and 3 bases at J, with 8 bases between the two ends. CDR1 PRHDT and CDR2 FYEKMQ come from the germline V gene (reference sequence). The CDR3 covers 12 residues. The CDR3 loop is CASSTGYYEQYF. CDR3 nucleotides: TGTGCCAGCAGCACAGGGTACTACGAGCAGTACTTC.

The V gene is TRBV4-3, the J gene TRBJ1-2, with D unresolved. V gave up 0 bases and J gave up 8 bases, with 10 bases separating them. The germline V gene has CDR1 LGHNA and CDR2 YSLEER. The CDR3 consists of 13 residues. CDR3: CASSQDLSGGYTF. Written as DNA, the CDR3 is TGCGCCAGCAGCCAAGACCTTTCGGGGGGCTACACCTTC.

The gene calls are TRBV27 and TRBJ2-7; D possibly corresponds to TRBD2 (7 bases). The CDR3 runs to 18 residues. V lost 0 bases, J lost 3 bases, and 21 bases lay in between. Per germline, CDR1 MNHEY and CDR2 SMNVEV (reference sequence). The CDR3 DNA reads TGTGCCAGCAGTTTATCCACCTCGGGGGGCGGGAAATACTACGAGCAGTACTTC. Translation gives CASSLSTSGGGKYYEQYF.

The rearrangement uses TRBV7-3 and TRBJ2-7; TRBD2 matches 8 bases. V trimming: 1 base; J trimming: 6 bases; junction bases outside the gene matches: 5. Germline CDR1 reads SGHTA; CDR2 reads FQGTGA. CDR3 length: 14 residues. The CDR3 region is CASSLSGTSLEQYF. The CDR3 nucleotides are TGTGCCAGCAGCTTAAGCGGGACTAGTCTCGAGCAGTACTTC.

The chain has TRBV10-2 and TRBJ1-1; 8 positions match TRBD1. V trimming: 4 bases; J trimming: 7 bases; junction bases outside the gene matches: 5. CDR3 length: 13 residues. Looked up from germline, CDR1 is WSHSY and CDR2 is SAAADI. The CDR3 spells CASSAGQAYEAFF. The DNA for the CDR3 is TGCGCCAGCAGTGCGGGACAGGCCTATGAAGCTTTCTTT.

The genes are TRBV7-6 and TRBJ1-5; D is undetermined. V was shortened by 0 bases and J by 6 bases, with 6 bases between the two germline ends. The CDR3 runs to 13 residues. The germline gives CDR1 SGHVS, CDR2 FNYEAQ. DNA of the CDR3: TGTGCCAGCAGCTTAGCGGCAGGTCAGCCCCAGCATTTT. Translating it yields CASSLAAGQPQHF.